This TCR beta chain was observed in a study of post-analysis software for immune sequencing data. Study information: Multiple sclerosis in the patients followed relapsing-remitting, secondary progressive and progressive-relapsing courses.

The sample holds a few counts of this clonotype. What it binds is unknown. The study, taken as a whole, reports: Comparison of patients with controls showed five TRBV segments more frequent in patients, TRBV5-6, TRBV5-1 and TRBV20-1 among them. Strong co-clustering by F measure was seen for same-batch samples. Significantly decreased normalized Chao1 diversity was recorded for multiple sclerosis patients relative to controls.

Every TCR beta cDNA library bore unique molecular identifiers. From around 1 to 10 million T cells, roughly 540,000 cDNA molecules were obtained. Each CDR3 protein is one row after TCRdb ran MiXCR on the PCR reads. The sample lists more than 450,000 distinct CDR3 sequences, 44% occurring once. Trimming left V 3 bases short and J 3 bases short, with 23 bases between. CDR3 length equals 17 residues. Germline V lookup: CDR1 DFQATT, CDR2 SNEGSKA (reference sequence). The chain employs TRBV20-1 and TRBJ1-1, with TRBD1 as a possible D gene (6 bases). The clonotype comes from a girl under 18 with multiple sclerosis. Sequencing was performed on blood. Written as DNA, the CDR3 is TGCAGTGCTAGCCCCCAATTCGGGGGCGAGGTGGACACTGAAGCTTTCTTT. It encodes CSASPQFGGEVDTEAFF.